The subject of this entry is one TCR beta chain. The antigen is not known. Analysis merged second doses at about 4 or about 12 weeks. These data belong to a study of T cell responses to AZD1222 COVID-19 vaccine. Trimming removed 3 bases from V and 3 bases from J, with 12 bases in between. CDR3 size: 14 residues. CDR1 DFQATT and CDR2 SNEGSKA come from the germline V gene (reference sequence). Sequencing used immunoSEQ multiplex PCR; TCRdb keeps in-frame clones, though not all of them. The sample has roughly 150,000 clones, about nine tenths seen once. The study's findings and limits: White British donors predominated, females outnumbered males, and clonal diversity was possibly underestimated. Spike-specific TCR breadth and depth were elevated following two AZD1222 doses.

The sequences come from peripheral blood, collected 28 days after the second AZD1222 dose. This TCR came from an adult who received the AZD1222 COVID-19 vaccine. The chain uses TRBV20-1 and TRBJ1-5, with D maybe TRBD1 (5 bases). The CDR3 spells CSASQGRDNQPQHF. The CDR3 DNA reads TGCAGTGCTAGTCAGGGCAGGGACAATCAGCCCCAGCATTTT.